This T cell receptor (beta chain) was sequenced for a study of cytomegalovirus exposure and HLA in healthy donors. Study outcomes and limitations: In a later analysis, parvovirus B19, influenza, CMV and Epstein-Barr virus appeared linked to several top co-occurrence clusters.

PCR involved 60 Vbeta and 13 Jbeta primers. Produced via immunoSEQ multiplex PCR; TCRdb's table is partial and in-frame only. The sample has 60,000 to 75,000 clones, 73% seen once. With respect to this clone: Its antigen remains unknown.

The receptor was isolated from a man aged 45-65 years in good health and CMV-seronegative. Sequences were obtained from PBMCs.

CDR3 sequence: CASSEVAGQRFEQYF. The CDR3 DNA is TGTGCCAGCAGTGAAGTAGCTGGACAACGTTTTGAGCAGTACTTC. The V call is TRBV2, the J call TRBJ2-7; D is possibly TRBD1 (5 bases). CDR1 and CDR2 (germline): SNHLY, FYNNEI. This CDR3 region has 15 residues. Trimming took off 1 base at V and 7 bases at J, with 17 bases between the two ends.